The 15 T cell receptor beta chains reported below all come from one sample, sequenced in a study of T cells in Graves' hyperthyroidism and ophthalmopathy (dated 2019 in TCRdb). Library preparation was by multiplex PCR. Sequenced using an Illumina HiSeq 2000. TCR beta CDR3 regions were amplified from RNA transcripts. For the first round of RT-PCR on the TCR CDR3, the HTBI primer set was used together with the Qiagen OneStep RT-PCR kit. TCRdb reworked the public reads: Q25 trimming with fastp, MiXCR clone assembly, productive beta chains retained. Rows are combined by CDR3 protein, so each entry shows the most common genes and DNA. This sample has more than 350,000 distinct CDR3 sequences in its table, and 15% of those were observed once. Of the sample, approximately 30% is held by the ten largest clones. The specimen sequenced was blood. All receptors derive from a woman in her 30s with Graves' hyperthyroidism.

At least ten counts were recorded for this clonotype. This chain joins TRBV7-3 and TRBJ2-7; D remains unclear. The CDR3 consists of 15 residues. Trimming removed 5 bases at V and 0 bases at J, with 14 bases between. Per germline, CDR1 SGHTA and CDR2 FQGTGA. The CDR3 is CASSPVGGSSYEQYF. CDR3 DNA: TGTGCCAGCAGCCCCGTGGGCGGTAGCTCCTACGAGCAGTACTTC.

Details on this clonotype: Since a much larger clone is just one base distant, this may be a read error. The CDR3 bases are TGTGCCAGCAGCCGAGGGACAGGGCCCTCCTACGAGCAGTACTTC. Protein product: CASSRGTGPSYEQYF. The rearrangement links TRBV3-1 to TRBJ2-7; TRBD1 matches at 9 bases. The CDR3 consists of 15 residues. CDR1 and CDR2 from the germline V gene are LGHDT and YNNKEL (reference sequence). The V segment lost 4 bases and the J segment 0 bases; nucleotides outside the gene matches: 4.

The chain carries TRBV7-8 and TRBJ2-7; D gene uncertain. Germline assignment: CDR1 SGHVS and CDR2 FQNEAQ. Between the trimmed V and J ends, which lost 1 base and 3 bases, there was a span of 19 bases. The CDR3 has 17 amino acids. The CDR3 region has the DNA TGTGCCAGCAGCTTAGAGTATGGAACTGTAGGGCACTACGAGCAGTACTTC. Its translation is CASSLEYGTVGHYEQYF.

This clonotype was detected many times. V gene TRBV10-3 combines with J gene TRBJ2-2; the match to TRBD1 covers 12 bases. The junction had 18 bases not matched to a gene; V was cut back by 0 bases and J by 4 bases. The CDR3 is made up of 22 amino acids. Germline-derived CDR1 and CDR2 are ENHRY and SYGVKD. CDR3 region: CAISESVSWDRGRPRGTGELFF. CDR3 DNA sequence: TGTGCCATCAGTGAGTCTGTGTCGTGGGACAGGGGGCGACCGCGCGGCACCGGGGAGCTGTTTTTT.

The chain has TRBV2 and TRBJ2-1; TRBD1 agrees at 7 bases. Trimming took 3 bases from V and 4 from J; bases not matched to a gene: 6. The CDR3 totals 15 residues. Germline CDR1 is SNHLY and CDR2 is FYNNEI. The CDR3 DNA follows: TGTGCCAGCAGTGAGGGACAGCCCCAGTACAATGAGCAGTTCTTC. Protein sequence: CASSEGQPQYNEQFF. The complete variable domain, with remaining parts taken from reference TRBV2 and TRBJ2-1, reads EPEVTQTPSHQVTQMGQEVILRCVPISNHLYFYWYRQILGQKVEFLVSFYNNEISEKSEIFDDQFSVERPDGSNFTLKIRSTKLEDSAMYFCASSEGQPQYNEQFFGPGTRLTVL.

Ten or more counts support this clonotype. This chain joins TRBV11-2 and TRBJ2-3; 8 nucleotides align to TRBD2. In germline, CDR1 is SGHAT, CDR2 FQNNGV. The ends lost 10 bases at V and 4 bases at J; junction bases unmatched: 10. The CDR3 loop spans 14 amino acids. CDR3 amino acids: CANGLSGSADTQYF. The CDR3 bases are TGTGCCAATGGGTTGAGCGGGAGCGCAGATACGCAGTATTTT.

This clonotype was picked up many times. V usage is TRBV20-1 and J usage is TRBJ2-2, with 14 bases that match TRBD2. Germline values: CDR1 DFQATT, CDR2 SNEGSKA (reference sequence). V lost 1 base to trimming and J lost 1 base; unmatched junction nucleotides: 2. The CDR3 sequence is 17 residues long. This chain's CDR3 is CSARGGTSGGNTGELFF. In DNA, the CDR3 is TGCAGTGCTAGAGGCGGGACTAGCGGGGGGAACACCGGGGAGCTGTTTTTT.

At least ten counts were recorded for this clonotype. The chain links TRBV28 to TRBJ2-1; D remains ambiguous. The CDR3 totals 12 residues. V gave up 6 bases and J gave up 8 bases, with 11 bases separating them. CDR1 MDHEN and CDR2 SYDVKM come from the germline V gene. Written as DNA, the CDR3 is TGTGCCAGCAGCTCTGGTTCGCATGAGCAGTTCTTC. Protein: CASSSGSHEQFF. The whole variable domain, filled in from reference TRBV28 and TRBJ2-1, reads DVKVTQSSRYLVKRTGEKVFLECVQDMDHENMFWYRQDPGLGLRLIYFSYDVKMKEKGDIPEGYSVSREKKERFSLILESASTNQTSMYLCASSSGSHEQFFGPGTRLTVL.

This clonotype was observed a few times. V and J are TRBV20-1 and TRBJ1-5; TRBD1 matches at 9 bases. This CDR3 comprises 14 residues. Trimming removed 5 bases from V and 6 bases from J; junction bases left unmatched: 8. Germline loops: CDR1 DFQATT, CDR2 SNEGSKA (reference sequence). CDR3 loop: CSAGGQGNSQPQHF. The DNA of the CDR3 is TGCAGTGCTGGTGGACAGGGGAACAGTCAGCCCCAGCATTTT.

This clonotype was detected only a few times. J is TRBJ2-2 and V is TRBV4-1; possible D gene TRBD2, 5 bases. The CDR3 extends over 15 amino acids. V was clipped by 4 bases and J by 3 bases, with 12 bases between them. Germline V lookup: CDR1 MGHRA, CDR2 YSYEKL. CDR3 residues: CASSLEGRYTGELFF. The CDR3 nucleotides are TGCGCCAGCAGCCTTGAAGGGAGATACACCGGGGAGCTGTTTTTT.

This clonotype occurred many times. The chain carries TRBV3-1 and TRBJ1-2; tentative D call: TRBD1 (5 bases). Trimming removed 1 base at V and 3 bases at J, with 12 bases between. CDR1 is LGHDT and CDR2 is YNNKEL in the germline V gene (reference sequence). This CDR3 is 15 amino acids long. CDR3 protein: CASSQAPGQDYGYTF. The CDR3 DNA reads as TGTGCCAGCAGCCAAGCCCCAGGGCAGGACTATGGCTACACCTTC.

Ten or more counts support this clonotype. V usage is TRBV28 and J usage is TRBJ2-5, with 13 bases aligning to TRBD2. Per the germline V gene, CDR1 is MDHEN and CDR2 is SYDVKM. This CDR3 spans 16 amino acids. V dropped 6 bases and J dropped 5; count of bases not matched to a gene: 9. The CDR3 DNA follows: TGTGCCAGCAGGGGGACTAGCGGGATTCCCCGGGAGACCCAGTACTTC. Translation: CASRGTSGIPRETQYF.

V gene TRBV15 combines with J gene TRBJ2-3; 8 positions agree with TRBD1. Germline CDR1 is LNHNV and CDR2 is YYDKDF (reference sequence). This CDR3 comprises 16 residues. The junction had 5 bases not matched to a gene; V was cut back by 1 base and J by 2 bases. The CDR3 sequence: CATSRGQGFSTDTQYF. In DNA, the CDR3 is TGTGCCACCAGCAGAGGACAGGGGTTTTCCACAGATACGCAGTATTTT.

Ten or more counts support this clonotype. This rearrangement joins TRBV6-1 to TRBJ2-4; possibly TRBD1 for D (5 bases). Per germline, CDR1 MNHNS and CDR2 SASEGT. Trimming cost V 2 bases and J 8 bases, with 13 bases left between them. This CDR3 spans 14 amino acids. CDR3 nucleotide sequence: TGTGCCAGCAGTGAAAGGGGCAGGGCAGACATTCAGTACTTC. Protein: CASSERGRADIQYF.

V gene TRBV2 combines with J gene TRBJ2-2; 9 bases are a match to TRBD1. Germline V gene sequence: CDR1 SNHLY, CDR2 FYNNEI. The V segment lost 7 bases and the J segment 6 bases; nucleotides outside the gene matches: 6. CDR3 length: 14 amino acids. CDR3 region: CASIGDRVAGELFF. CDR3 DNA sequence: TGTGCCAGCATCGGGGACAGGGTAGCCGGGGAGCTGTTTTTT.